Given below is one TCR beta chain in context. This sample is drawn from a study of blood T cell repertoires in COVID-19. The overall study: Two negative PCRs, clearance, or symptom resolution had been documented for recovered Cohort 3 donors. Sites in the United States, Italy and Spain provided acute and convalescent COVID-19 samples. The analysed material was cDNA or gDNA that came from T cells, B-cell-depleted T cells, or PBMCs.

CDR1 and CDR2 (germline): SGHVS, FQNEAQ. Trimming left V 2 bases short and J 5 bases short, with 12 bases between. The CDR3 totals 14 residues. Method: immunoSEQ multiplex PCR; TCRdb's copy keeps in-frame clones and lacks some. The repertoire consists of approximately 210,000 clones, with around 90% occurring once and the leading ten covering 7.2%. This sequence joins TRBV7-8 and TRBJ1-2; TRBD1 is a possible D gene (6 bases). Sequencing was done on a sample of PBMCs or T cells enriched from blood (not recorded which). This clonotype originated in a man aged 25-45 years in a cohort exposed to, infected with or recovered from COVID-19 (not recorded which). CDR3 DNA: TGTGCCAGCAGCTTAAGGGACACGGGATATGGCTACACCTTC. Translation gives CASSLRDTGYGYTF.